This T cell receptor beta chain was identified during a study of OX40 agonist ivuxolimab in advanced cancers. Across the study: Ivuxolimab, an antibody acting as an agonist of OX40 (CD134), was used to treat patients. Participants, 82.7% male, averaged around 60 years of age, ranging from about 23 to 90. Whole-study results and caveats: The average count of expanded clones was higher among CD8+ T cells than among CD4+. The CD4+ and CD8+ T cells in the blood had expanded clonally by week 6 at 0.1 to 3.0 mg/kg.

The germline CDR1 and CDR2 sequences are SGHRS and YFSETQ. Trimming cost V 4 bases and J 3 bases, with 17 bases left between them. The CDR3 consists of 15 residues. Profiling relied on immunoSEQ multiplex PCR, and the TCRdb table lists in-frame clones only, not all of them. This table has about 69,000 clones, about 85% appearing once. About this clone itself: Its target is not known.

The input for sequencing was CD4+ or CD8+ T cells sorted from blood, taken in a trial of the OX40 agonist ivuxolimab. The rearrangement joins TRBV5-1 to TRBJ2-7; D is tentatively TRBD1 or TRBD2 (7 bases each). This receptor was obtained from an adult with an advanced solid tumor such as melanoma, head and neck, liver or kidney cancer. CDR3 in amino acids: CASSLRGGGHYEQYF. The CDR3 DNA reads as TGCGCCAGCAGCCTGAGGGGAGGGGGCCACTACGAGCAGTACTTC.